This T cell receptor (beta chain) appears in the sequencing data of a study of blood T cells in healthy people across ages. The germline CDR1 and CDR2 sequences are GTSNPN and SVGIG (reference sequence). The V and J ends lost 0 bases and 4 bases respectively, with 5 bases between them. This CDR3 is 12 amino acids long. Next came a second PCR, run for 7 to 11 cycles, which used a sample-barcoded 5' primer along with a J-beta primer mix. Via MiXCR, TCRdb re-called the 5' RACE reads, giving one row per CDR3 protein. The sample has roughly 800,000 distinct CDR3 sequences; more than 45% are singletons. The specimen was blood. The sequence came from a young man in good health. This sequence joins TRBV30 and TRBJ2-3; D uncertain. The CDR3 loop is CAWSVVADTQYF. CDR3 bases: TGTGCCTGGAGTGTAGTTGCAGATACGCAGTATTTT.